This T cell receptor beta chain came from a study of CD8 T cells in ankylosing spondylitis. Study conclusions and caveats: Among TCR beta sequences, a motif of several highly homologous variants appeared characteristic of ankylosing spondylitis blood. Within matched ankylosing spondylitis synovial fluid, disease-linked clones were reportedly significantly enriched. Peripheral blood samples showed relatively rare disease-linked clones, and these clones were CD8+.

Making the TCR beta libraries involved quantitative 5'-RACE with molecular barcodes. TCRdb redid the calling of the 5' RACE reads with MiXCR, one entry per CDR3 protein. The profile shows around 150,000 distinct CDR3 sequences, 7.3% of them singletons. This clonotype was seen repeatedly, ten times or more. No antigen is known for it. With 3 bases removed from V and 4 bases from J, the gap between germline ends came to 10 bases. The CDR3 totals 14 residues. Germline V gene lookup returns CDR1 SGHTA and CDR2 FQGNSA. The sequencing input was blood, either unsorted or a sorted T cell fraction (not recorded which). The clonotype comes from a female donor with ankylosing spondylitis or in good health (not recorded which). This rearrangement joins TRBV7-2 to TRBJ1-3, with D unclear. The CDR3 bases are TGTGCCAGCAGCTTCCTCGGGCCCGGAAACACCATATATTTT. Protein: CASSFLGPGNTIYF.